This T cell receptor (beta chain) appears in the sequencing data of a study of CD8+CD57+ T cells in acquired aplastic anemia. This clonotype was seen repeatedly, ten times or more. TCR beta VDJ and CDR3 profiles were obtained from a genomic DNA template. TCRdb reanalysed the reads using MiXCR and keeps one entry per CDR3 protein. The top ten hold 1.3% of the sample, which has 300,000 or so distinct CDR3 sequences, under 65% seen once. Flow cytometry had shown expanded CD8+CD57+ cells in the patients chosen for sequencing. The sample was sorted CD4+, CD8+, or CD8+CD57+ T cells (not recorded which) from PBMCs. This TCR came from a human donor with aplastic anemia.

The CDR3 sequence is CAISGGAGQGETEAFF. The CDR3 coding sequence is TGTGCCATCAGTGGGGGCGCGGGACAGGGAGAAACTGAAGCTTTCTTT. The chain links TRBV10-3 to TRBJ1-1, with 9 bases fitting TRBD1. This CDR3 spans 16 amino acids. CDR1 and CDR2 from the germline V gene are ENHRY and SYGVKD. Germline trimming cut 4 bases from V and 5 bases from J; bases unmatched to any gene: 11.